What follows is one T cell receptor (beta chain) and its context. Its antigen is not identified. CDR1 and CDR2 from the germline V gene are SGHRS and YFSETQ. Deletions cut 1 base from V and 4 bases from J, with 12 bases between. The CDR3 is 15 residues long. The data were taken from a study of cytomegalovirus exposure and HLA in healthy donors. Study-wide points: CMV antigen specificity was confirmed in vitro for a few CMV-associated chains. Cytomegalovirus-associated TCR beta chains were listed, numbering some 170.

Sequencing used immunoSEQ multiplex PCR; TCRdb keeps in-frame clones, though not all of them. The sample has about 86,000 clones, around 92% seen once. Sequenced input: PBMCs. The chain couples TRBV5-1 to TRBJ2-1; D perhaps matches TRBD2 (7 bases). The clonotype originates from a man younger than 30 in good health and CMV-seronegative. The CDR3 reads CASSLRGGSYNEQFF. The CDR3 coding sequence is TGCGCCAGCAGCTTGAGGGGGGGCTCTTACAATGAGCAGTTCTTC.